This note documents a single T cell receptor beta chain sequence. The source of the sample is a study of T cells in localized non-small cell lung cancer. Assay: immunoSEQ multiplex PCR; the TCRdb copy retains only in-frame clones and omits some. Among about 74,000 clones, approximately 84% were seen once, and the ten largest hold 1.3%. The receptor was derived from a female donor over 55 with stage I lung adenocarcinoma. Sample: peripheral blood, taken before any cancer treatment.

The CDR3 sequence: CASSLVGTGADTQYF. The CDR3 DNA is TGTGCCAGCAGCTTAGTTGGGACCGGGGCAGATACGCAGTATTTT. This chain joins TRBV7-2 and TRBJ2-3, with D possibly being TRBD1 or TRBD2 (5 bases each). The CDR3 extends over 15 amino acids. Germline values: CDR1 SGHTA, CDR2 FQGNSA. The V end was cut by 1 base, the J end by 4 bases, with 12 bases between.